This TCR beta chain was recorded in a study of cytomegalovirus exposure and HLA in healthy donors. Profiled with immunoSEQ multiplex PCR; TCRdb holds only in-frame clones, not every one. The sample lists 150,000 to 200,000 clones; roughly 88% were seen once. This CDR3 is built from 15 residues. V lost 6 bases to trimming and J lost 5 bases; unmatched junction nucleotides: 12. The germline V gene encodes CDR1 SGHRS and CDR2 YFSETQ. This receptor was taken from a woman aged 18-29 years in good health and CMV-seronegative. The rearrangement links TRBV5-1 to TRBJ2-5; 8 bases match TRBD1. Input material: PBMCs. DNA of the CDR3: TGCGCCAGCAACCCGACGACAGGGGTTCAGGAGACCCAGTACTTC. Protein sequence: CASNPTTGVQETQYF.